This T cell receptor beta chain was documented in a study of breast tumors, draining lymph nodes, adjacent tissues. Overall study results and limits: Tumor TCR diversity was below lymph nodes but above nontumor tissue. Data fit most tumor T cells coming from lymph node, expanding in tumor. Luminal-like breast cancer showed significantly greater tumor-nontumor repertoire similarity than basal-like breast cancer did.

As to this clonotype: Antigen: not known.

The lymph nodes were axillary draining lymph nodes from breast cancer patients. Per the germline V gene, CDR1 is SGHTA and CDR2 is FQGNSA. The V end lost 4 bases, the J end lost 9 bases, and 13 bases lay between the germline ends. The length of the CDR3 is 13 residues. TCRdb processed the multiplex PCR reads anew with MiXCR; each CDR3 protein has one entry. The sample contains about 270,000 distinct CDR3 sequences, around 30% of which appear only once. J is TRBJ2-4 and V is TRBV7-2, with a tentative D call TRBD2 (6 bases). The TCR comes from a female donor with breast cancer. Some clones in this sample may be carry-over from other donors' samples. Sequenced material: axillary lymph node tissue. The CDR3 region has the DNA TGTGCCAGCAGCTCTAGACTAGGTGGCATTCAGTACTTC. It codes for CASSSRLGGIQYF.